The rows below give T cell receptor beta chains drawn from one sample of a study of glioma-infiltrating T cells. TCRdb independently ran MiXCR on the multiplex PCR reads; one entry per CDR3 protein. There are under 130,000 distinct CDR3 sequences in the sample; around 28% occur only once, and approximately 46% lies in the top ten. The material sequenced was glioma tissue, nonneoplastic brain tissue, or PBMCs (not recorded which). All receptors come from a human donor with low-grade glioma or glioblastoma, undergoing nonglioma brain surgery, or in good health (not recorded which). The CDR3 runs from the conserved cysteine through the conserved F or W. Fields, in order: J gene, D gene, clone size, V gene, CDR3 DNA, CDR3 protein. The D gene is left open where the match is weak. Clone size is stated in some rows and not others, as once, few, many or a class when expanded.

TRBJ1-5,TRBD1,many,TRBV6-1,TGTGCCAGCCGACGACAGGGGCCTCAGCCCCAGCATTTT,CASRRQGPQPQHF
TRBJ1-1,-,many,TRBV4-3,TGCGCCAGCAGCCAAGGGTTAAGGGTGGACACTGAAGCTTTCTTT,CASSQGLRVDTEAFF
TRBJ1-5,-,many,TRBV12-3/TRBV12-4,TGTGCCAGCAGTTTAGAAGCAGGGCCTGATCAGCCCCAGCATTTT,CASSLEAGPDQPQHF
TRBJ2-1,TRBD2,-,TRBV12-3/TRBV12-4,TGTGCCAGCAGTTTGTTGGCGGGGGGGCAGGGGGTCTTC,CASSLLAGGQGVF
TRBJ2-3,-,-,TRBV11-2,TGTGCCAGCATTTCTACCCTGGGTACACATACGCAGTATTTT,CASISTLGTHTQYF
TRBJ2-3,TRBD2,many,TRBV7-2,TGTGCCAGCAGCCCTGAGGGGACTAGCGGAGGCACAGATACGCAGTATTTT,CASSPEGTSGGTDTQYF
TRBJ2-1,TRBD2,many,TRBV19,TGTGCCAGTAGTATAGAAGCTAGCGGAGTCTACAATGAGCAGTTCTTC,CASSIEASGVYNEQFF
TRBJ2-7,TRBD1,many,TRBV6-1,TGTGCCAGCAGTCGAACTTCCGGGACAGGGTGGAACGAGCAGTACTTC,CASSRTSGTGWNEQYF
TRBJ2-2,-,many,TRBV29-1,TGCAGCACATCCACCGGGGAGCTGTTTTTT,CSTSTGELFF
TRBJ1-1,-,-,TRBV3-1,TGTGCCAGCAGCCGGCTGGGGACTGCTAACACTGAAGCTTTCTTT,CASSRLGTANTEAFF
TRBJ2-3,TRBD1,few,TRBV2,TGTGCCAGCAGTGAATTTACAGGGGGCTTAGATACGCAGTATTTT,CASSEFTGGLDTQYF